These 27 T cell receptor beta chains were sequenced from one sample in a study of blood T cell repertoires in COVID-19 (dated by TCRdb to the early 2020s). The library was obtained by the immunoSEQ multiplex PCR assay. Entries here come from immuneACCESS through TCRdb and include only in-frame sequences with V and J called. Some clones fail to appear in such tables; in the studies checked, an unresolved V gene covers under half of the shortfall, and the cause of the remainder is unknown. For this sample the table gives approximately 450,000 clones, of which about 90% were detected only once. The ten largest clones add up to roughly 1.8% of the sample. Specimen: PBMCs or T cells enriched from blood (not recorded which). The receptors derive from a woman aged 18 to 35 with acute COVID-19.

The J gene is TRBJ1-3, the V gene TRBV6-5; D call uncertain. The germline V gene encodes CDR1 MNHEY and CDR2 SVGAGI. The CDR3 contains 14 residues. Trimming removed 3 bases at V and 4 bases at J, with 10 bases between. As DNA, the CDR3 is TGTGCCAGCAGTTATGGCCGTAAAGGAAACACCATATATTTT. This sequence encodes CASSYGRKGNTIYF.

The rearrangement uses TRBV15 and TRBJ2-1; tentative D call: TRBD2 (7 bases). The CDR3 is 11 amino acids. Germline V lookup: CDR1 LNHNV, CDR2 YYDKDF (reference sequence). The CDR3, as DNA: TGTGCTGCGGGGGCGTACAATGAGCAGTTCTTC. Translation gives CAAGAYNEQFF.

The chain couples TRBV10-2 to TRBJ2-7; possibly TRBD1 for D (6 bases). The V and J ends lost 3 bases and 6 bases respectively, with 9 bases between them. This CDR3 has 12 amino acids. From germline, CDR1 is WSHSY and CDR2 SAAADI. The CDR3 here is CASSDEQGEQYF. The CDR3 coding sequence is TGCGCCAGCAGTGACGAACAGGGCGAGCAGTACTTC.

The genes are TRBV19 and TRBJ1-2; tentatively, D is TRBD1 (5 bases). CDR1 and CDR2 from the germline V gene are LNHDA and SQIVND (reference sequence). The V end lost 4 bases, the J end lost 3 bases, and 9 bases lay between the germline ends. The CDR3 runs 13 residues. The CDR3 region is CASSRQFDYGYTF. The DNA of the CDR3 is TGTGCCAGTAGTAGACAGTTCGACTATGGCTACACCTTC.

The chain joins TRBV10-3 to TRBJ1-6, with D hard to call. Trimming stripped 6 bases from V and 0 bases from J, with 9 bases between. The CDR3 is made up of 15 amino acids. CDR1 and CDR2 from the germline V gene are ENHRY and SYGVKD. The CDR3 spells CAIRRLPSYNSPLHF. The CDR3 nucleotides are TGTGCCATCAGGAGGCTACCCTCCTATAATTCACCCCTCCACTTT.

The V and J genes are TRBV7-9 and TRBJ1-4; TRBD1 is a possible D gene (5 bases). The CDR3 sequence is 16 residues long. Germline V CDR1 and CDR2: SEHNR, FQNEAQ (reference sequence). V lost 3 bases and J lost 1, with 12 bases in between. The CDR3 protein is CASSLGRGGTNEKLFF. The CDR3 nucleotides are TGTGCCAGCAGCTTGGGTAGGGGAGGAACTAATGAAAAACTGTTTTTT.

This clone came up a few times. This sequence joins TRBV7-2 and TRBJ1-3; D call uncertain. Trimming took off 2 bases at V and 0 bases at J, with 11 bases between the two ends. CDR3 length: 16 residues. CDR1 is SGHTA, CDR2 FQGNSA, per germline. Here the CDR3 reads CASSLRWSSSGNTIYF. The CDR3 DNA reads as TGTGCCAGCAGCTTAAGGTGGAGCAGCTCTGGAAACACCATATATTTT.

This clone has at least ten counts. The same CDR3 also results from other DNA sequences found in this sample. The chain has TRBV7-8 and TRBJ2-7, with TRBD1 as a possible D gene (6 bases). The CDR3 consists of 13 residues. Trimming took off 5 bases at V and 2 bases at J, with 10 bases between the two ends. Per the germline V gene, CDR1 is SGHVS and CDR2 is FQNEAQ. The CDR3 sequence is CASSLDRAYEQYF. Written as DNA, the CDR3 is TGTGCCAGCAGCCTGGACAGAGCCTACGAGCAGTACTTC.

The chain links TRBV5-1 to TRBJ2-1; D is uncertain. Germline CDR1 is SGHRS and CDR2 is YFSETQ. CDR3 length equals 15 residues. Between the trimmed V and J ends, which lost 7 bases and 0 bases, there was a span of 14 bases. The CDR3 here is CASSLGDVSYNEQFF. Written as DNA, the CDR3 is TGCGCCAGCTCCTTGGGCGATGTCTCCTACAATGAGCAGTTCTTC.

V gene TRBV5-1 combines with J gene TRBJ2-7; no definite D call. Trimming took off 0 bases at V and 7 bases at J, with 8 bases between the two ends. From germline, CDR1 is SGHRS and CDR2 YFSETQ. This CDR3 spans 12 amino acids. The DNA of the CDR3 is TGCGCCAGCAGCTTGGGGTCTAGGGAGCAGTACTTC. The encoded protein is CASSLGSREQYF. Filled out from reference TRBV5-1 and TRBJ2-7, the complete variable domain reads KAGVTQTPRYLIKTRGQQVTLSCSPISGHRSVSWYQQTPGQGLQFLFEYFSETQRNKGNFPGRFSGRQFSNSRSEMNVSTLELGDSALYLCASSLGSREQYFGPGTRLTVT.

This chain joins TRBV4-1 and TRBJ1-2; no firm D call. CDR3 size: 13 residues. Trimming cost V 4 bases and J 4 bases, with 10 bases left between them. CDR1 is MGHRA and CDR2 is YSYEKL in the germline V gene. CDR3 region: CASSLQVLYGYTF. The CDR3 nucleotides are TGCGCCAGCAGCCTACAAGTCCTCTATGGCTACACCTTC.

This chain connects TRBV4-3 to TRBJ1-4, with 11 bases matching TRBD1. Germline lookup yields CDR1 LGHNA and CDR2 YSLEER. There are 14 residues in the CDR3. Trimming cost V 4 bases and J 7 bases; bases outside gene matches: 2. The CDR3 DNA follows: TGCGCCAGCAGCCTGGACAGGGGGCTTGAAAAACTGTTTTTT. It yields the protein CASSLDRGLEKLFF.

The genes are TRBV10-3 and TRBJ1-2; D might be TRBD1 (5 bases). Germline loops: CDR1 ENHRY, CDR2 SYGVKD. Trimming left V 6 bases short and J 4 bases short, with 21 bases between. This CDR3 is built from 16 residues. The CDR3: CAIRGGQGSVSYGYTF. Written as DNA, the CDR3 is TGTGCCATCAGGGGGGGTCAGGGTTCGGTGAGCTATGGCTACACCTTC.

The CDR3 region has the DNA TGTGCCTGGAGCGCTCTGGGACTAGCGGGAGGCGTGTCCTACGAGCAGTACTTC. As protein: CAWSALGLAGGVSYEQYF. The chain links TRBV30 to TRBJ2-7, with 15 bases aligning to TRBD2. The CDR3 is 18 residues long. After removal of 3 bases from V and 1 base from J, the junction contained 10 bases not matched to a gene. CDR1 and CDR2 (germline): GTSNPN, SVGIG (reference sequence).

J is TRBJ2-7 and V is TRBV4-3; TRBD1 aligns across 7 bases. The germline V gene encodes CDR1 LGHNA and CDR2 YSLEER. There are 14 residues in the CDR3. The ends lost 4 bases at V and 3 bases at J; junction bases unmatched: 6. The CDR3: CASSRGQESYEQYF. The CDR3 nucleotides are TGCGCCAGCAGCCGAGGACAGGAGAGCTACGAGCAGTACTTC.

The rearrangement joins TRBV11-2 to TRBJ2-2; 11 nucleotides align to TRBD2. J was trimmed by 1 base and V by 5 bases; bases with no gene match: 12. This CDR3 spans 19 amino acids. In germline, CDR1 is SGHAT, CDR2 FQNNGV. The CDR3 DNA follows: TGTGCCAGCAGCCTAGCTGATCTAGCGGGGGGCCTGAACACCGGGGAGCTGTTTTTT. Translating gives CASSLADLAGGLNTGELFF.

The chain carries TRBV27 and TRBJ1-6; 11 positions agree with TRBD1. V was pared by 2 bases and J by 4 bases, with 4 bases of the junction left unmatched. Germline V lookup: CDR1 MNHEY, CDR2 SMNVEV (reference sequence). CDR3 length: 17 residues. The CDR3: CASSLTGQGGYNSPLHF. In DNA form, the CDR3 reads TGTGCCAGCAGTTTAACGGGACAGGGGGGGTATAATTCACCCCTCCACTTT.

This clone showed up just a few times. The V gene is TRBV13, the J gene TRBJ2-1, with no clear D. The CDR3 sequence is 15 residues long. Germline V gives CDR1 PRHDT, CDR2 FYEKMQ (reference sequence). Trimming removed 3 bases at V and 0 bases at J, with 9 bases between. The CDR3 loop reads CASSFDISSYNEQFF. The CDR3 DNA sequence: TGTGCCAGCAGCTTCGACATAAGCTCCTACAATGAGCAGTTCTTC.

The chain recombines TRBV7-9 with TRBJ1-2; no reliable D call. V shed 4 bases and J shed 3 bases, with 9 bases lying between them. The germline V gene has CDR1 SEHNR and CDR2 FQNEAQ (reference sequence). The CDR3 totals 13 residues. The CDR3 spells CASSSGSYYGYTF. The CDR3 DNA is TGTGCCAGCAGCTCCGGGAGTTACTATGGCTACACCTTC.

The J gene is TRBJ1-5, the V gene TRBV6-5, with 8 bases fitting TRBD1. The J segment lost 2 bases and the V segment lost 7 bases, leaving 1 base of the junction unmatched. The CDR3 is 13 amino acids. Germline V gene sequence: CDR1 MNHEY, CDR2 SVGAGI. The CDR3 reads CASTTGGNQPQHF. The CDR3 DNA is TGTGCCAGCACGACAGGGGGCAATCAGCCCCAGCATTTT.

This clone was seen just once. J is TRBJ2-1 and V is TRBV6-1; 9 nucleotides match TRBD2. The CDR3 spans 17 residues. Germline V gene sequence: CDR1 MNHNS, CDR2 SASEGT. With 0 bases clipped from V and 7 bases from J, the junction kept 10 bases outside the gene matches. As DNA, the CDR3 is TGTGCCAGCAGTGAAGCGCGGGCGCGGGGGGGCCCTAATGAGCAGTTCTTC. As protein: CASSEARARGGPNEQFF.

This chain joins TRBV5-4 and TRBJ2-7, with 12 bases that match TRBD2. The V gene end was trimmed by 3 bases and the J gene end by 7 bases; junction bases not matched to a gene: 8. This CDR3 is 15 amino acids long. The germline CDR1 and CDR2 sequences are SGHNT and YYREEE (reference sequence). The CDR3 bases are TGTGCCAGCAGCTCCGGACTAGCGGGACTGGGAGAGCAGTACTTC. This encodes CASSSGLAGLGEQYF.

The chain has TRBV28 and TRBJ1-2, with 8 bases matching TRBD1. Germline assignment: CDR1 MDHEN and CDR2 SYDVKM. The CDR3 contains 12 residues. V was pared by 11 bases and J by 2 bases, with 4 bases of the junction left unmatched. CDR3 bases: TGTGCCTGCTCAGGGGGCAACTATGGCTACACCTTC. It is translated as CACSGGNYGYTF.

This chain joins TRBV5-6 and TRBJ2-1, with 9 bases matching TRBD2. The CDR3 sequence is 16 residues long. CDR1 is SGHDT, CDR2 YYEEEE, per germline. The J segment lost 4 bases and the V segment lost 8 bases, leaving 13 bases of the junction unmatched. The CDR3, as DNA: TGTGCCAGTATTTACCGACTAGCGGAAAATTACAATGAGCAGTTCTTC. This codes for CASIYRLAENYNEQFF.

This sequence joins TRBV18 and TRBJ2-2; a weak D match, TRBD1 (6 bases). Germline lookup yields CDR1 KGHSH and CDR2 LQKENI. Trimming took off 4 bases at V and 5 bases at J, with 20 bases between the two ends. This CDR3 is 17 amino acids long. CDR3: CASSLQYDRSRTGELFF. The DNA of the CDR3 is TGTGCCAGCTCACTACAATACGACAGGAGTAGAACCGGGGAGCTGTTTTTT.

The J gene is TRBJ1-4, the V gene TRBV7-9; D gene uncertain. Germline CDR1 SEHNR, CDR2 FQNEAQ (reference sequence). V was clipped by 4 bases and J by 6 bases, with 15 bases between them. The CDR3 sequence is 15 residues long. The chain's CDR3 is CASSYHTITDEKLFF. CDR3 DNA: TGTGCCAGCAGCTACCACACCATCACAGATGAAAAACTGTTTTTT.

The chain links TRBV5-1 to TRBJ2-7; 9 nucleotides match TRBD1. V trimming: 4 bases; J trimming: 3 bases; junction bases outside the gene matches: 5. Germline V CDR1 and CDR2: SGHRS, YFSETQ. This CDR3 is 14 amino acids long. CDR3 sequence: CASSAGQGHYEQYF. The CDR3 DNA reads TGCGCCAGCAGCGCGGGACAGGGTCACTACGAGCAGTACTTC.